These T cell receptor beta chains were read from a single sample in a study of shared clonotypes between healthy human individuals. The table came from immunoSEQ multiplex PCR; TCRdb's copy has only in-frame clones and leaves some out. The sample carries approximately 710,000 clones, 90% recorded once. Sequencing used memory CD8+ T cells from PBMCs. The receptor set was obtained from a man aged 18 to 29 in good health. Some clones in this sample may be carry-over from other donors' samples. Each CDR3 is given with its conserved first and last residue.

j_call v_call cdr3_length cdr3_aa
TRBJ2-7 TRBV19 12 CASSDRSYEQYF
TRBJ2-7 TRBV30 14 CAWSGWEGLDEQYF
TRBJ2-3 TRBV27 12 CACRDFTDTQYF
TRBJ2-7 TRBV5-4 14 CASSLLGPSKEQYF
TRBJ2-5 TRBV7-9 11 CASSRRETQYF
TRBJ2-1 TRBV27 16 CASRAGTASSYNEQFF
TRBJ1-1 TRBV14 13 CASSLTGDTEAFF
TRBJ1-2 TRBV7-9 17 CASSPTGGEPLNYGYTF
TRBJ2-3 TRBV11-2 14 CASSSEPPPDTQYF
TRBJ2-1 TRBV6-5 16 CASSYSSGYGNNEQFF
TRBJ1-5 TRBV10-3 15 CAISEDQGENQPQHF
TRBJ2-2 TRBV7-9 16 CASSWGLAENTGELFF
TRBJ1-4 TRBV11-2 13 CASSLAQLEKLFF
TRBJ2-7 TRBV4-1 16 CASSLKMGLLSGEQYF
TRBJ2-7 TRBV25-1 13 CASSESGSYEQYF
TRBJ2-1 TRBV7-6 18 CASSRESQGATVYNEQFF
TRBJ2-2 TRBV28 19 CASSFNSASGTGVTGELFF
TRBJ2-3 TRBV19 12 CASSIYPDTQYF
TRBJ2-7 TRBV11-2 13 CASSPGGWYEQYF
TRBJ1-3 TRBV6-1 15 CASTYDGSSGNTIYF